A selection of T cell receptor beta chains follows, all from one sample in a study of spatial heterogeneity in lung cancer. From the 5' RACE reads, TCRdb called clonotypes with MiXCR, one entry per CDR3 protein. Of 55,000 to 75,000 distinct CDR3 sequences listed, 8% to 10% are singletons. The sample in question was PBMCs, obtained at follow-up. These receptors were obtained from a female donor with early-stage non-small cell lung cancer. Each CDR3 is given with its conserved first and last residue. The D gene is left open where the match is weak. Size values are once, few and many counts, or a class for expanded clones, and some rows have none.

TRBD2 TRBJ2-1 many TRBV7-3 TGTGCCAGCAGCACTGGACTAGCGTACAATGAGCAGTTCTTC CASSTGLAYNEQFF
- TRBJ1-5 - TRBV5-5 TGTGCCAGCAGCTCGACTGCGGGACGGTTCGACCAGCCCCAGCATTTT CASSSTAGRFDQPQHF
- TRBJ2-5 few TRBV30 TGTGCCTGGACGACAGTCCAAGAGACCCAGTACTTC CAWTTVQETQYF
- TRBJ1-2 - TRBV29-1 TGCAGCGTTCGGAGGGGGGGTTTCTATGGCTACACCTTC CSVRRGGFYGYTF
TRBD1 TRBJ1-5 many TRBV18 TGTGCCAGCTCACCCTCGACAGGGATGGAGTATCAGCCCCAGCATTTT CASSPSTGMEYQPQHF
TRBD1 TRBJ2-6 - TRBV19 TGTGCCAGTAAAACAGGGGTAGGGGCCAACGTCCTGACTTTC CASKTGVGANVLTF
- TRBJ1-1 many TRBV28 TGTGCCAGTTCCACCCTTCCTACTACACACACTGAAGCTTTCTTT CASSTLPTTHTEAFF
TRBD1 TRBJ1-1 few TRBV28 TGTGCCATCGCGAGGGACAGCCCGTACACTGAAGCTTTCTTT CAIARDSPYTEAFF
- TRBJ1-2 - TRBV7-2 TGTGCCAGCAGCTTAGTGACCAGACAGGCGGGCTACACCTTC CASSLVTRQAGYTF
- TRBJ2-1 many TRBV5-1 TGCGCCAGCAGCTTGGTTTTACTAGGAAACAATGAGCAGTTCTTC CASSLVLLGNNEQFF
- TRBJ2-3 many TRBV28 TGTGCCAGCAGTTTCGGAGGGCTGGGAGATACGCAGTATTTT CASSFGGLGDTQYF
- TRBJ2-7 - TRBV12-3/TRBV12-4 TGTGCCAGCAGTCCCTTTTCCTTCCTCGAGCAGTACTTC CASSPFSFLEQYF
TRBD2 TRBJ2-1 medium-sized TRBV3-1 TGTGCCAGCAGCCGGCTAGCGGGAGGCTACAATGAGCAGTTCTTC CASSRLAGGYNEQFF
- TRBJ2-4 - TRBV5-4 TGTGCCAGCAGCTCAGCGGGACAGTCCAAAAACATTCAGTACTTC CASSSAGQSKNIQYF
- TRBJ2-5 many TRBV5-6 TGTGCCAGCAGCTTGGGGTCGGCTCCACAAGAGACCCAGTACTTC CASSLGSAPQETQYF
- TRBJ1-2 - TRBV5-4 TGTGCCAGCAGCTTGACCCAGGATCCCGCCCGCTACACCTTC CASSLTQDPARYTF